This TCR beta chain was identified in a study of cytomegalovirus exposure and HLA in healthy donors. Findings of the study overall: Among the CMV-associated chains, three were confirmed in vitro as specific for CMV antigens. Usually a TCR sequence was rare, but some public TCRs were found in many donors. In a later analysis, first-cohort TCR clusters were found to tend to co-occur in the 100 to 150 validation repertoires.

This clone was seen more than once but under ten times. Its antigen remains unknown. This CDR3 spans 13 amino acids. Germline lookup yields CDR1 LNHDA and CDR2 SQIVND (reference sequence). V was trimmed by 5 bases and J by 3 bases, leaving 10 bases between them. Using immunoSEQ multiplex PCR, the repertoire was profiled, and TCRdb retains in-frame clones only, with some absent. The table includes some 140,000 clones, approximately 86% detected once. The chain couples TRBV19 to TRBJ1-1, with D unresolved. Sequencing input: PBMCs. This receptor was identified in a man aged 18-30 years in good health and CMV-seropositive. The CDR3 loop is CASSVETYTEAFF. The CDR3 DNA follows: TGTGCCAGTAGTGTGGAGACCTACACTGAAGCTTTCTTT. Complete variable domain (other parts from reference TRBV19 and TRBJ1-1): DGGITQSPKYLFRKEGQNVTLSCEQNLNHDAMYWYRQDPGQGLRLIYYSQIVNDFQKGDIAEGYSVSREKKESFPLTVTSAQKNPTAFYLCASSVETYTEAFFGQGTRLTVV.